A single sample is the source of the 31 T cell receptor beta chains below, sequenced in a study of blood T cell repertoires in COVID-19. TCRdb's copy holds only in-frame clones and misses some; the assay was immunoSEQ multiplex PCR. Counted here are 200,000 to 300,000 clones, about four fifths occurring once; the ten biggest clones make up around 2%. Sequencing input: peripheral blood. All receptors come from a man aged 25-45 years who had recovered from COVID-19.

V and J are TRBV9 and TRBJ2-7; 14 bases agree with TRBD2. Germline-derived CDR1 and CDR2 are SGDLS and YYNGEE. The trim removed 7 bases at V and 3 bases at J, leaving 18 bases unmatched. This CDR3 is built from 19 residues. CDR3 bases: TGTGCCAGCCCCACCCTGGGGAGACTAGCGGGGGGGTCCCTCTACGAGCAGTACGTC. As protein: CASPTLGRLAGGSLYEQYV.

The genes are TRBV5-1 and TRBJ1-6; TRBD1 matches at 8 bases. The CDR3 is 16 amino acids. Per germline, CDR1 SGHRS and CDR2 YFSETQ. Trimming cost V 3 bases and J 3 bases; bases outside gene matches: 5. The CDR3 nucleotides read TGCGCCAGCAGCTCCGGACAGGGAGGCTATAATTCACCCCTCCACTTT. As protein: CASSSGQGGYNSPLHF.

The V gene is TRBV10-3, the J gene TRBJ2-2; 9 bases match TRBD1. The V gene end was trimmed by 5 bases and the J gene end by 4 bases; junction bases not matched to a gene: 5. Germline V gene data show CDR1 as ENHRY and CDR2 as SYGVKD. The CDR3 has 15 residues. The CDR3 here is CAISNGQGSTGELFF. The CDR3 DNA reads TGTGCCATCAGTAACGGACAGGGGAGCACCGGGGAGCTGTTTTTT.

This chain links TRBV5-8 with TRBJ2-5; TRBD1 matches at 7 bases. The CDR3 runs 13 residues. Germline assignment: CDR1 SGHTS and CDR2 YDEGEE. The V segment lost 5 bases and the J segment 4 bases; nucleotides outside the gene matches: 5. The CDR3 DNA follows: TGTGCCAGCAGAAAAGGACAGGTAGAGACCCAGTACTTC. This codes for CASRKGQVETQYF.

J is TRBJ1-4 and V is TRBV28; tentative D call: TRBD1 (6 bases). The germline gives CDR1 MDHEN, CDR2 SYDVKM. Between the trimmed V and J ends, which lost 7 bases and 7 bases, there was a span of 13 bases. CDR3 length equals 13 residues. The DNA for the CDR3 is TGTGCCAGCATACCGGGACAAGGTGAAAAACTGTTTTTT. It encodes CASIPGQGEKLFF.

The V call is TRBV7-9, the J call TRBJ2-3; D is perhaps TRBD2 (5 bases). CDR1 and CDR2 (germline): SEHNR, FQNEAQ (reference sequence). V was cut by 5 bases and J by 0 bases, with 15 bases left in between. The CDR3 is 16 amino acids. In nucleotides, the CDR3 is TGTGCCAGCAGCGATTCCCGACTACGAAGCACAGATACGCAGTATTTT. Amino acid sequence: CASSDSRLRSTDTQYF.

The V and J genes are TRBV7-9 and TRBJ2-3, with D possibly matching TRBD2 (7 bases). Germline V gene lookup returns CDR1 SEHNR and CDR2 FQNEAQ (reference sequence). With 3 bases removed from V and 6 bases from J, the gap between germline ends came to 16 bases. This CDR3 contains 15 residues. The CDR3 loop is CASSFRGGAADTQYF. Here the CDR3 DNA reads TGTGCCAGCAGCTTTCGAGGGGGGGCAGCCGATACGCAGTATTTT.

The chain uses TRBV13 and TRBJ2-1, with 9 bases fitting TRBD2. The germline gives CDR1 PRHDT, CDR2 FYEKMQ (reference sequence). V dropped 2 bases and J dropped 3; count of bases not matched to a gene: 2. CDR3 length: 15 residues. CDR3 region: CASSLLAGSYNEQFF. CDR3 nucleotide sequence: TGTGCCAGCAGCTTACTAGCGGGGAGCTACAATGAGCAGTTCTTC.

Worth noting for this clone: Within the sample, other DNA sequences also encode this same CDR3. The chain has TRBV7-2 and TRBJ2-3; possible D gene TRBD2, 6 bases. Germline CDR1 and CDR2: SGHTA and FQGNSA. V was trimmed by 0 bases and J by 6 bases, leaving 10 bases between them. This CDR3 has 14 residues. DNA for the CDR3: TGTGCCAGCAGCTTAGCTTTGGCGGGGGATACGCAGTATTTT. It codes for CASSLALAGDTQYF.

The V gene is TRBV7-8, the J gene TRBJ1-5; D remains ambiguous. The CDR3 contains 16 residues. Germline CDR1 is SGHVS and CDR2 is FQNEAQ. V gave up 5 bases and J gave up 0 bases, with 14 bases separating them. The DNA of the CDR3 is TGTGCCAGCAGCAGAAGCCGGGAGTTTAGCAATCAGCCCCAGCATTTT. It specifies CASSRSREFSNQPQHF.

The genes are TRBV5-4 and TRBJ2-1; D might be TRBD1 (6 bases). Germline CDR1 reads SGHNT; CDR2 reads YYREEE (reference sequence). The CDR3 runs 15 residues. Trimming cost V 3 bases and J 4 bases, with 14 bases left between them. As DNA, the CDR3 is TGTGCCAGCAGCTCCAGGGCCCAGGGGTACAATGAGCAGTTCTTC. This encodes CASSSRAQGYNEQFF.

This clone appeared once. The J gene is TRBJ1-4, the V gene TRBV3-1 (or the pseudogene TRBV3-2); D ambiguous. The CDR3 covers 16 residues. V lost 0 bases, J lost 3 bases, and 11 bases lay in between. CDR1 and CDR2 (germline): LGHDT, YNNKEL (reference sequence). Here the CDR3 DNA reads TGTGCCAGCAGCCAAGATACTACCTTACCTAATGAAAAACTGTTTTTT. Translating it yields CASSQDTTLPNEKLFF.

This chain uses TRBV6-2 or TRBV6-3 with TRBJ2-7; 8 bases are shared with TRBD1. CDR1 and CDR2 (germline): MNHEY, SVGEGT. The CDR3 has 13 amino acids. Trimming cost V 3 bases and J 6 bases; bases outside gene matches: 4. CDR3 in amino acids: CASSYTDRGEQYF. The CDR3 region has the DNA TGTGCCAGCAGTTATACCGACAGGGGCGAGCAGTACTTC.

The chain is built from TRBV5-1 and TRBJ2-1; TRBD2 agrees at 14 bases. This CDR3 has 16 residues. The V and J ends lost 5 bases and 7 bases, in that order; junction bases with no gene match: 8. Germline V gene sequence: CDR1 SGHRS, CDR2 YFSETQ. For the CDR3, the DNA is TGCGCCAGCAGTTTAGCCGGGACTAGCGGGGGTAATGAGCAGTTCTTC. This translates into CASSLAGTSGGNEQFF.

The chain combines TRBV9 with TRBJ2-1; D remains ambiguous. V was shortened by 2 bases and J by 0 bases, with 12 bases between the two germline ends. Germline CDR1 reads SGDLS; CDR2 reads YYNGEE. The CDR3 extends over 16 amino acids. The CDR3 region is CASSVDRGPSYNEQFF. CDR3 DNA sequence: TGTGCCAGCAGCGTGGATCGCGGCCCCTCCTACAATGAGCAGTTCTTC.

Turning to this clone: Within the sample, other DNA sequences also encode this same CDR3. Here the CDR3 reads CASSPGEKLFF. CDR3 nucleotides: TGTGCCAGCAGCCCGGGGGAAAAACTGTTTTTT. The chain combines TRBV12-3 or TRBV12-4 with TRBJ1-4; D gene uncertain. The ends were cut back, 6 bases at V and 8 bases at J, with 7 bases in the middle. The CDR3 runs 11 residues.

This chain joins TRBV7-9 and TRBJ1-6, with a weak D call TRBD1 (6 bases). Germline CDR1 and CDR2: SEHNR and FQNEAQ (reference sequence). The CDR3 is 15 amino acids. V lost 5 bases, J lost 5 bases, and 13 bases lay in between. CDR3 in DNA: TGTGCCAGCAGCCCGGACAGTATCCATAATTCACCCCTCCACTTT. This encodes CASSPDSIHNSPLHF.

A word on this clone: Other nucleotide sequences from this sample produce the same CDR3. The gene calls are TRBV7-7 and TRBJ2-3; 8 bases are a match to TRBD2. With 5 bases clipped from V and 3 bases from J, the junction kept 1 base outside the gene matches. This CDR3 is 13 amino acids long. The germline V gene has CDR1 SSHAT and CDR2 FNYEAQ (reference sequence). CDR3: CASSPGGTDTQYF. The CDR3, as DNA: TGTGCCAGCAGCCCGGGAGGGACAGATACGCAGTATTTT.

This sequence joins TRBV20-1 and TRBJ1-6, with a possible D match to TRBD1 (5 bases). V was clipped by 3 bases and J by 8 bases, with 8 bases between them. Looked up from germline, CDR1 is DFQATT and CDR2 is SNEGSKA (reference sequence). The CDR3 is made up of 12 amino acids. In DNA form, the CDR3 reads TGCAGTGCTAGTGGGGGAGATTCACCCCTCCACTTT. This translates into CSASGGDSPLHF.

The J gene is TRBJ1-2, the V gene TRBV11-2; tentatively, D is TRBD1 (6 bases). CDR3 length: 17 residues. Germline V gene sequence: CDR1 SGHAT, CDR2 FQNNGV. Trimming pared 0 bases from V and 2 bases from J, leaving 16 bases between. The CDR3 nucleotides read TGTGCCAGCAGCTTAGATGAAAGTGTCAGGGGCAACTATGGCTACACCTTC. It yields the protein CASSLDESVRGNYGYTF.

In DNA, the CDR3 is TGTGCCAGCAGTCCGGGAGACGAGCAGTACTTC. Protein: CASSPGDEQYF. V usage is TRBV6-5 and J usage is TRBJ2-7, with a possible D match to TRBD2 (6 bases). V lost 5 bases to trimming and J lost 5 bases, with 7 bases between them. CDR1 is MNHEY, CDR2 SVGAGI, per germline. This CDR3 is built from 11 residues.

The V gene is TRBV5-6, the J gene TRBJ2-1; possibly TRBD2 for D (5 bases). The germline CDR1 and CDR2 sequences are SGHDT and YYEEEE. V was shortened by 0 bases and J by 5 bases, with 6 bases between the two germline ends. The CDR3 runs 13 residues. The CDR3 reads CASSLGGHNEQFF. DNA of the CDR3: TGTGCCAGCAGCTTGGGCGGGCACAATGAGCAGTTCTTC.

V usage is TRBV12-5 and J usage is TRBJ2-4, with a tentative D call TRBD2 (6 bases). Germline V lookup: CDR1 LGHNT, CDR2 FRNRAP. The CDR3 consists of 14 residues. V was pared by 6 bases and J by 0 bases, with 9 bases between. The CDR3 loop is CASGQGLAKNIQYF. DNA of the CDR3: TGTGCTAGTGGGCAGGGACTAGCCAAAAACATTCAGTACTTC. Full variable domain (rest looked up from reference TRBV12-5 and TRBJ2-4): DARVTQTPRHKVTEMGQEVTMRCQPILGHNTVFWYRQTMMQGLELLAYFRNRAPLDDSGMPKDRFSAEMPDATLATLKIQPSEPRDSAVYFCASGQGLAKNIQYFGAGTRLSVL.

Only a few counts were recorded for this clone. The rearrangement uses TRBV27 and TRBJ1-5; 7 positions agree with TRBD1. The CDR3 has 14 amino acids. Germline V gives CDR1 MNHEY, CDR2 SMNVEV (reference sequence). V trimming: 6 bases; J trimming: 5 bases; junction bases outside the gene matches: 7. The CDR3 region is CASRRGQRDQPQHF. The CDR3 DNA follows: TGTGCCAGCAGGCGGGGACAGAGAGATCAGCCCCAGCATTTT.

The chain combines TRBV4-2 with TRBJ2-3, with TRBD2 matching over 16 bases. The CDR3 spans 18 residues. Germline CDR1 reads LGHNA; CDR2 reads YNFKEQ. V gave up 4 bases and J gave up 0 bases; unmatched junction bases: 4. The CDR3 DNA sequence: TGTGCCAGCAGCCCGGGACTAGCGGGGGGGCCTAGCACAGATACGCAGTATTTT. Protein product: CASSPGLAGGPSTDTQYF.

This clone was counted between two and nine times. This chain joins TRBV27 and TRBJ2-7; tentatively, D is TRBD2 (5 bases). CDR1 is MNHEY, CDR2 SMNVEV, per germline (reference sequence). The CDR3 covers 13 residues. V was clipped by 3 bases and J by 2 bases, with 8 bases between them. The CDR3 sequence: CASSFLGAYEQYF. The CDR3 DNA sequence: TGTGCCAGCAGTTTCCTGGGAGCCTACGAGCAGTACTTC.

Concerning this clone itself: This CDR3 is also generated by other DNA sequences in the sample. The V call is TRBV25-1, the J call TRBJ1-6; possible D gene TRBD1, 5 bases. This CDR3 is 12 amino acids long. Germline V gives CDR1 MGHDK, CDR2 SYGVNS. V was trimmed by 9 bases and J by 7 bases, leaving 10 bases between them. CDR3 nucleotides: TGTGCCAGTCGGGGGGGAAATTCACCCCTCCACTTT. It codes for CASRGGNSPLHF.

The rearrangement uses TRBV29-1 and TRBJ2-1; D possibly corresponds to TRBD2 (6 bases). From germline, CDR1 is SQVTM and CDR2 ANQGSEA. Trimming left V 8 bases short and J 4 bases short, with 24 bases between. The CDR3 runs to 16 residues. In nucleotides, the CDR3 is TGCAGCTCCCCCGGAGTCGGGGAGGCAGGGTACAATGAGCAGTTCTTC. Translation: CSSPGVGEAGYNEQFF.

This chain connects TRBV2 to TRBJ2-4; D might be TRBD2 (6 bases). Germline lookup yields CDR1 SNHLY and CDR2 FYNNEI. The CDR3 extends over 16 amino acids. The ends were cut back, 3 bases at V and 3 bases at J, with 15 bases in the middle. CDR3 DNA: TGTGCCAGCAGTGATCCCCCGGGGGTGGTCAAAAACATTCAGTACTTC. Translation: CASSDPPGVVKNIQYF.

Regarding this clone: Other DNA sequences in this sample translate to the same CDR3. V usage is TRBV3-1 (or the pseudogene TRBV3-2) and J usage is TRBJ1-1, with D possibly matching TRBD1 (5 bases). V lost 1 base to trimming and J lost 4 bases, with 7 bases between them. This CDR3 has 13 residues. Germline assignment: CDR1 LGHDT and CDR2 YNNKEL (reference sequence). CDR3 residues: CASSQGGGTEAFF. CDR3 DNA: TGTGCCAGCAGCCAAGGGGGGGGCACTGAAGCTTTCTTT.

The CDR3 spells CASTQRTGGAEAFF. CDR3 sequence (DNA): TGTGCCAGCACCCAGAGGACTGGGGGGGCTGAAGCTTTCTTT. This rearrangement joins TRBV6-6 to TRBJ1-1; D might be TRBD1 (5 bases). The ends were cut back, 7 bases at V and 6 bases at J, with 18 bases in the middle. Per germline, CDR1 MNHNY and CDR2 SVGAGI (reference sequence). The CDR3 loop spans 14 amino acids.